This T cell receptor beta chain was documented in a study of T cells in tumors after PD-1 blockade (dated by TCRdb to between 2018 and 2020). Broadly, across the study: Exclusion criteria were prior checkpoint blockade, use of systemic immunosuppressants, or recent radiotherapy or other anti-cancer therapy within 4 weeks. Clinical response was assessed using RECIST version 1.1. A subset of patients also received ongoing daily vismodegib 150 mg during anti-PD-1 treatment. The study performed paired single-cell RNA and TCR sequencing on site-matched tumors from BCC or SCC patients before and after anti-PD-1 therapy. On average, peripheral blood samples had some 100,000 TCR templates (range about 23,000-260,000) and 35,000 to 40,000 unique clonotypes. To compare blood and tumor clonotypes, bulk TCR sequencing was performed on nine to eleven peripheral blood samples from about five patients. Pembrolizumab 200 mg every 3 weeks or cemiplimab 350 mg every 2 weeks was administered to patients. Paper-wide results and their limitations: About two fifths of tumor TCR clonotypes were detected in blood, and some novel exhausted tumor clones were observed in pre-treatment blood, which was taken as suggesting peripheral recruitment. The source of novel T cell clones was not identified, and lymphoid organs or rare unexpanded clones within the tumor or the tumor periphery could be included among the possible sources.

This clone was seen only once. This receptor's antigen is unknown. Per-nucleotide qualities are absent, and no much larger clonotype sits a single base away. CDR1 and CDR2, looked up from the germline V gene (reference sequence), are SEHNR and FQNEAQ. Reading from cysteine to phenylalanine, the CDR3 counts 13 amino acids. The DNA shown is the 39-base CDR3, in frame from base 1. Trimmed from V: 9 bases; trimmed from J: 7 bases; junction bases lacking a gene match: 4. The time point label corresponds to: after anti-PD-1 therapy. For bulk TCRbeta sequencing, genomic DNA was extracted from tumor biopsies or peripheral blood, and input amounts ranged from roughly 600 ng to 6,004 ng. Histologically proven advanced or metastatic basal or squamous cell carcinoma was present in all patients, all of whom were poor candidates for surgical resection. The basal cell carcinoma cohort comprised fewer than twelve patients, of whom 8 had bulk tumor TCR sequencing.

Deep TCRbeta sequencing was performed with the immunoSEQ platform. Per the source publication's procedure: For further analysis, only productive rearrangements were exported out of the immunoSEQ Analyzer. T cell phenotypes were assigned to bulk TCRbeta clonotypes by matching to single-cell RNA+TCR-seq clones sharing the same TCRbeta sequence. Clone enrichment in tumor was calculated as tumor frequency divided by PBMC frequency from bulk TCR sequencing. GLIPH was used to group TCRs into specificity groups, clusters of distinct TCRs likely recognizing common antigens via shared CDR3 motifs. As stored in TCRdb, this immuneACCESS dataset retains in-frame rearrangements with V and J assigned. A fraction of the clones does not appear; measured against another copy, unresolved V genes explain less than half of the discrepancy, and the remainder lacks a known reason. V, J and clone size derive from that table, while D and trimming were established from the DNA sequence. Present in this sample are 50,000 to 75,000 clones, about 74% of which were seen just once. Approximately 4.5% of the sample comes from the top ten.

The chain links TRBV7-9 with TRBJ2-1, with TRBD1 identical over 12 junction bases. Sample: PBMCs, taken after anti-PD-1 treatment. The receptor was isolated from a human donor with basal cell carcinoma. The sequenced DNA is TGTGCCAGTTTGGGACAGGGGGCGAATGAGCAGTTCTTC. Translated, it gives CASLGQGANEQFF.